These 17 T cell receptor beta chains came from one sample sequenced in a study of blood T cell repertoires in COVID-19. This table comes from immunoSEQ multiplex PCR, and its TCRdb copy is limited to in-frame clones, with some not included. The table records roughly 150,000 clones, 85% to 95% of them present only once. Material: peripheral blood. Receptors originate from a woman in her fifties or sixties with COVID-19, enrolled during active disease.

Here the CDR3 DNA reads TGTGCCACCAGCAGGGGACAGGGGTCCCATGGCTACACCTTC. Its translation is CATSRGQGSHGYTF. The chain links TRBV15 to TRBJ1-2, with 10 positions matching TRBD1. CDR3 size: 14 residues. Trimming removed 3 bases from V and 6 bases from J; junction bases left unmatched: 4. Germline assignment: CDR1 LNHNV and CDR2 YYDKDF (reference sequence). Looking up the rest from reference TRBV15 and TRBJ1-2 gives the full variable domain: DAMVIQNPRYQVTQFGKPVTLSCSQTLNHNVMYWYQQKSSQAPKLLFHYYDKDFNNEADTPDNFQSRRPNTSFCFLDIRSPGLGDTAMYLCATSRGQGSHGYTFGSGTRLTVV.

The chain uses TRBV5-1 and TRBJ2-1, with 7 nucleotides matching TRBD2. Germline CDR1 reads SGHRS; CDR2 reads YFSETQ. CDR3 length equals 16 residues. Trimming cost V 1 base and J 9 bases; bases outside gene matches: 13. The CDR3: CASSLRSGDPKIEQFF. CDR3 in DNA: TGCGCCAGCAGCTTGAGGAGCGGGGATCCAAAGATTGAGCAGTTCTTC.

The V gene is TRBV4-2, the J gene TRBJ1-2; D is perhaps TRBD1 (5 bases). The CDR3 sequence is 13 residues long. V dropped 6 bases and J dropped 5 bases, with 13 bases sitting between them. Germline CDR1 LGHNA, CDR2 YNFKEQ. The CDR3 region has the DNA TGTGCCAGCAGGGCAACGGGGGGATATGGCTACACCTTC. It codes for CASRATGGYGYTF.

This chain connects TRBV3-1 (or the pseudogene TRBV3-2) to TRBJ2-3; 7 positions match TRBD2. Per the germline V gene, CDR1 is LGHDT and CDR2 is YNNKEL (reference sequence). J lost 5 bases, V lost 6 bases, and 8 bases had no gene match. The CDR3 spans 14 residues. The CDR3 sequence: CASRSGGYLDTQYF. In DNA, the CDR3 is TGTGCCAGCAGATCCGGGGGGTACTTAGATACGCAGTATTTT.

The chain uses TRBV15 and TRBJ2-1, with D possibly being TRBD1 (6 bases). Per germline, CDR1 LNHNV and CDR2 YYDKDF (reference sequence). This CDR3 comprises 16 residues. Trimming cost V 1 base and J 8 bases, with 18 bases left between them. The CDR3 here is CATSRAMSTGRDEQFF. Written as DNA, the CDR3 is TGTGCCACCAGCAGAGCCATGTCGACAGGTCGTGATGAGCAGTTCTTC.

The chain couples TRBV11-2 to TRBJ1-2; the match to TRBD1 covers 10 bases. CDR3 length: 14 amino acids. Germline V CDR1 and CDR2: SGHAT, FQNNGV. The V and J ends lost 0 bases and 6 bases, in that order; junction bases with no gene match: 1. CDR3 nucleotides: TGTGCCAGCAGCTTAGAGGGACAGGGGCATGGCTACACCTTC. Translated: CASSLEGQGHGYTF.

The V and J genes are TRBV5-8 and TRBJ2-1, with D possibly matching TRBD1 (5 bases). V lost 5 bases, J lost 3 bases, and 18 bases lay in between. Per the germline V gene, CDR1 is SGHTS and CDR2 is YDEGEE. CDR3 length: 16 amino acids. The CDR3 spells CASRALTGNLYNEQFF. CDR3 DNA sequence: TGTGCCAGCAGAGCCCTAACAGGTAACCTCTACAATGAGCAGTTCTTC.

V is TRBV15 and J is TRBJ2-3; 15 nucleotides line up with TRBD2. V shed 5 bases and J 1 base; nucleotides not matched to a gene: 4. From germline, CDR1 is LNHNV and CDR2 YYDKDF (reference sequence). The CDR3 is 17 residues long. CDR3 nucleotide sequence: TGTGCCACCAGCCCAGGACTAGCGGGGGGGCGCACAGATACGCAGTATTTT. Its translation is CATSPGLAGGRTDTQYF.

CDR3 nucleotide sequence: TGTGCCACCAGCAGAGATCTGGGGACAGGGGGATACTACGAGCAGTACTTC. Translation: CATSRDLGTGGYYEQYF. The chain carries TRBV15 and TRBJ2-7; TRBD1 matches 11 bases. With 0 bases clipped from V and 3 bases from J, the junction kept 7 bases outside the gene matches. This CDR3 contains 17 residues. From germline, CDR1 is LNHNV and CDR2 YYDKDF (reference sequence).

The chain's CDR3 is CASSSPGQGISPLHF. In DNA, the CDR3 is TGTGCCAGCAGCTCACCGGGACAGGGGATTTCACCCCTCCACTTT. The chain couples TRBV5-4 to TRBJ1-6; 10 bases line up with TRBD1. Germline V gene sequence: CDR1 SGHNT, CDR2 YYREEE (reference sequence). CDR3 length: 15 amino acids. V was clipped by 3 bases and J by 9 bases; unmatched bases: 6.

This clone was found a few times. The V and J genes are TRBV11-2 and TRBJ1-2; tentatively, D is TRBD1 (6 bases). Germline CDR1 reads SGHAT; CDR2 reads FQNNGV. The CDR3 has 16 amino acids. V was cut by 5 bases and J by 5 bases, with 21 bases left in between. The CDR3 protein is CASSTWTDPQGYGYTF. The CDR3 DNA is TGTGCCAGCAGCACATGGACAGACCCCCAAGGGTATGGCTACACCTTC.

The chain uses TRBV2 and TRBJ1-5, with TRBD1 matching over 9 bases. V lost 6 bases, J lost 6 bases, and 12 bases stayed unmatched. This CDR3 region has 16 residues. Germline CDR1 reads SNHLY; CDR2 reads FYNNEI. This CDR3 reads CASRASDRGFGQPQHF. The CDR3 nucleotides read TGTGCCAGCAGAGCTTCGGACAGGGGTTTTGGTCAGCCCCAGCATTTT.

CDR3 sequence reads: CASRLVAGTGELFF. In DNA form, the CDR3 reads TGTGCCAGTAGGTTAGTAGCTGGCACCGGGGAGCTGTTTTTT. The V gene is TRBV19, the J gene TRBJ2-2; D is uncertain. With 6 bases removed from V and 4 bases from J, the gap between germline ends came to 12 bases. CDR3 size: 14 residues. The germline V gene encodes CDR1 LNHDA and CDR2 SQIVND (reference sequence).

This clone was counted a single time. The V call is TRBV5-1, the J call TRBJ2-3, with TRBD2 matching 8 bases. The CDR3 is 16 residues long. Trimming at V came to 4 bases and at J to 6 bases, leaving 13 bases not matched to a gene. Per germline, CDR1 SGHRS and CDR2 YFSETQ. The DNA for the CDR3 is TGCGCCAGCAGCACATCAGGGACTAGGACTTCTGATACGCAGTATTTT. Its translation: CASSTSGTRTSDTQYF. Full variable domain (remainder filled in from reference TRBV5-1 and TRBJ2-3): KAGVTQTPRYLIKTRGQQVTLSCSPISGHRSVSWYQQTPGQGLQFLFEYFSETQRNKGNFPGRFSGRQFSNSRSEMNVSTLELGDSALYLCASSTSGTRTSDTQYFGPGTRLTVL.

This clone was seen a single time. The J gene is TRBJ1-2, the V gene TRBV19; the match to TRBD1 covers 7 bases. This CDR3 comprises 13 residues. Per the germline V gene, CDR1 is LNHDA and CDR2 is SQIVND (reference sequence). The ends lost 3 bases at V and 4 bases at J; junction bases unmatched: 2. The CDR3 reads CASSMGQIYGYTF. CDR3 coding DNA: TGTGCCAGTAGTATGGGACAGATCTATGGCTACACCTTC.

The V call is TRBV11-3, the J call TRBJ2-1; TRBD1 might be the D (6 bases). Germline V gene lookup returns CDR1 SGHNT and CDR2 YENEEA. Trimming left V 0 bases short and J 2 bases short, with 8 bases between. The CDR3 length is 15 residues. CDR3 in amino acids: CASSLDRGTYNEQFF. The CDR3 DNA sequence: TGTGCCAGCAGCTTAGACAGGGGCACCTACAATGAGCAGTTCTTC. The whole variable domain, filled in from reference TRBV11-3 and TRBJ2-1, reads EAGVVQSPRYKIIEKKQPVAFWCNPISGHNTLYWYLQNLGQGPELLIRYENEEAVDDSQLPKDRFSAERLKGVDSTLKIQPAELGDSAVYLCASSLDRGTYNEQFFGPGTRLTVL.

This chain joins TRBV4-2 and TRBJ2-2; the match to TRBD1 covers 9 bases. The germline gives CDR1 LGHNA, CDR2 YNFKEQ. With V trimmed by 4 bases and J by 2 bases, 8 bases remained unmatched. The CDR3 has 17 amino acids. The CDR3 protein is CASSPHRGPENTGELFF. Here the CDR3 DNA reads TGTGCCAGCAGCCCCCACAGGGGGCCCGAAAACACCGGGGAGCTGTTTTTT.